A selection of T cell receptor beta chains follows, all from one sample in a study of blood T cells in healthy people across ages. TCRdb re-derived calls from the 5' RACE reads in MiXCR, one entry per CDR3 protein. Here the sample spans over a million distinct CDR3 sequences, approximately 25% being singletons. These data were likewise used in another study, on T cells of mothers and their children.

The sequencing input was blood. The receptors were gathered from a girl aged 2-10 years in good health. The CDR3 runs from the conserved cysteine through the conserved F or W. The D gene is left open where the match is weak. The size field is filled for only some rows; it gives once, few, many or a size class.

CSAKDGRSYEQYF	TGCAGCGCTAAAGACGGCCGATCCTACGAGCAGTACTTC	TRBJ2-7	TRBV29-1	NA	13	NA
CASSSTGDASSYNSPLHF	TGTGCCAGCAGCTCGACGGGCGACGCCAGCTCCTATAATTCACCCCTCCACTTT	TRBJ1-6	TRBV7-9	NA	18	NA
CASSYSMTAYGYTF	TGTGCCAGCAGTTACTCGATGACAGCCTATGGCTACACCTTC	TRBJ1-2	TRBV6-5	NA	14	NA
CVSSAPGTGGPNEQFF	TGTGTCAGCAGTGCCCCCGGGACAGGGGGTCCTAATGAGCAGTTCTTC	TRBJ2-1	TRBV28	TRBD1	16	NA
CASSQTGSSNEKLFF	TGCGCCAGCAGCCAAACAGGGTCTAGTAATGAAAAACTGTTTTTT	TRBJ1-4	TRBV4-3	NA	15	many
CASSLETGMNTEAFF	TGTGCCAGCAGCTTAGAGACAGGGATGAACACTGAAGCTTTCTTT	TRBJ1-1	TRBV11-2	TRBD1	15	NA
CASSIPGLGGTNYGYTF	TGTGCCAGTAGTATCCCCGGTTTAGGAGGGACAAACTATGGCTACACCTTC	TRBJ1-2	TRBV19	NA	17	NA
CASSITSGSNEQFF	TGTGCCAGCAGTATAACTAGCGGCTCCAATGAGCAGTTCTTC	TRBJ2-1	TRBV12-3/TRBV12-4	TRBD2	14	NA
CASSLGGHGELFF	TGTGCCAGCAGCTTAGGAGGCCACGGGGAGCTGTTTTTT	TRBJ2-2	TRBV7-6	NA	13	few
CASRSGTVGYTF	TGTGCCAGCAGGTCCGGGACTGTCGGCTACACCTTC	TRBJ1-2	TRBV12-3/TRBV12-4	NA	12	NA
CASSLLAGIHSNEQFF	TGTGCCAGCAGTTTACTAGCGGGAATTCATTCCAATGAGCAGTTCTTC	TRBJ2-1	TRBV12-3/TRBV12-4	TRBD2	16	few
CASSQVPGTQYF	TGTGCCAGCAGCCAAGTCCCCGGGACCCAGTACTTC	TRBJ2-5	TRBV14	NA	12	NA
CASSSVLLGRTIIAKNIQYF	TGTGCCAGCAGCTCGGTCTTGTTGGGACGGACGATTATAGCCAAAAACATTCAGTACTTC	TRBJ2-4	TRBV5-5	NA	20	NA
CASSEEPTSGGYEQYF	TGTGCCAGCAGTGAAGAACCCACTAGCGGGGGTTACGAGCAGTACTTC	TRBJ2-7	TRBV2	TRBD2	16	few
CAGGPGGVEQYF	TGTGCCGGCGGACCAGGGGGGGTCGAGCAGTACTTC	TRBJ2-7	TRBV28	NA	12	NA
CASLLAGEETQYF	TGTGCCAGCCTACTAGCGGGAGAAGAGACCCAGTACTTC	TRBJ2-5	TRBV3-1	TRBD2	13	NA
CASSLGTRLGGYTF	TGTGCCAGCAGTTTAGGAACGAGACTAGGTGGCTACACCTTC	TRBJ1-2	TRBV12-3/TRBV12-4	NA	14	NA
CASSLKREGTDTQYF	TGTGCCAGCAGTTTGAAGCGGGAGGGCACAGATACGCAGTATTTT	TRBJ2-3	TRBV27	TRBD2	15	NA
CASSPRDSYLNEKLFF	TGTGCCAGCAGCCCCCGGGACAGTTACCTTAATGAAAAACTGTTTTTT	TRBJ1-4	TRBV7-2	TRBD1	16	NA
CASRKEIIHEQYF	TGCGCCAGCAGAAAGGAGATAATCCACGAGCAGTACTTC	TRBJ2-7	TRBV5-1	NA	13	NA
CASSQDVTGGVMNTEAFF	TGTGCCAGCAGCCAAGATGTAACAGGGGGGGTTATGAACACTGAAGCTTTCTTT	TRBJ1-1	TRBV4-2	TRBD1	18	NA
CASSYSKQSNVPSYEQYF	TGTGCCAGCAGTTACTCGAAACAGTCAAACGTTCCCTCCTACGAGCAGTACTTC	TRBJ2-7	TRBV6-6	NA	18	NA
CSVWDNGYTF	TGCAGCGTATGGGACAATGGCTACACCTTC	TRBJ1-2	TRBV29-1	NA	10	NA
CASSSEGPFNEQFF	TGTGCCAGCAGTTCCGAGGGGCCCTTCAATGAGCAGTTCTTC	TRBJ2-1	TRBV27	NA	14	NA
CASSYFSPQMRSTEAFF	TGTGCCAGCAGTTACTTTAGTCCACAGATGAGGAGTACTGAAGCTTTCTTT	TRBJ1-1	TRBV6-5	NA	17	few
CASSLGQGATTNEKLFF	TGTGCCAGCAGCTTAGGACAGGGGGCTACGACTAATGAAAAACTGTTTTTT	TRBJ1-4	TRBV7-8	TRBD1	17	NA
CASSLRGSLTDYEQYF	TGTGCCAGCAGCCTGCGAGGCTCGTTGACAGACTACGAGCAGTACTTC	TRBJ2-7	TRBV7-2	NA	16	NA
CASSPIQLQPQHF	TGTGCCAGCAGTCCCATCCAGCTACAGCCCCAGCATTTT	TRBJ1-5	TRBV7-3	NA	13	few
CASSSLYTKLFF	TGTGCCAGCAGTTCCCTCTATACAAAACTGTTTTTT	TRBJ1-4	TRBV6-5	NA	12	NA
CASSAQEDTQYF	TGCGCCAGCAGCGCTCAAGAGGATACGCAGTATTTT	TRBJ2-3	TRBV5-1	NA	12	NA
CASSFLRNVQVPDTQYF	TGTGCCAGCAGCTTTCTGCGGAACGTCCAGGTTCCAGATACGCAGTATTTT	TRBJ2-3	TRBV11-1	NA	17	few
CASSSPGTGGEKLFF	TGTGCCAGCAGCTCCCCCGGGACAGGGGGCGAAAAACTGTTTTTT	TRBJ1-4	TRBV7-9	TRBD1	15	few